A selection of T cell receptor beta chains follows, all from one sample in a study of lymphopenia after photon versus proton radiotherapy. Repertoires were generated with immunoSEQ multiplex PCR, while TCRdb's copy carries only in-frame clones and drops some. The table shows fewer than 40,000 clones, with approximately 93% occurring only once. The material sequenced was peripheral blood, taken from a patient treated with photon-based radiotherapy. The receptor source for this set is a woman between 45 and 65 years old with cholangiocarcinoma. The CDR3 runs from the conserved cysteine through the conserved F or W. The D gene is left open where the match is weak. Where a row states a size, it is once, few, many or the class of an expanded clone; other rows omit it.

>.|TRBJ2-7|.|TRBV28
CASNLQTGPYEQYF
TGTGCCAGCAACCTCCAGACAGGACCCTACGAGCAGTACTTC
>TRBD2|TRBJ2-1|.|TRBV25-1
CASAIAGGSYNEQFF
TGTGCCAGCGCTATAGCGGGGGGATCCTACAATGAGCAGTTCTTC
>TRBD1|TRBJ1-5|.|TRBV19
CASREDRGSNQPQHF
TGTGCCAGTAGGGAGGACAGGGGATCCAATCAGCCCCAGCATTTT
>.|TRBJ1-5|.|TRBV21-1
CASSKQGVEGNQPQHF
TGTGCCAGCAGCAAACAGGGGGTTGAGGGCAATCAGCCCCAGCATTTT
>.|TRBJ2-2|.|TRBV11-3
CASSLGGQGNTGELFF
TGTGCCAGCAGCTTAGGCGGGCAGGGGAACACCGGGGAGCTGTTTTTT
>.|TRBJ1-1|.|TRBV5-1
CASSPGVWGGNTEAFF
TGCGCCAGCAGCCCGGGAGTCTGGGGAGGCAACACTGAAGCTTTCTTT
>.|TRBJ2-3|.|TRBV5-1
CASSTGTGITDTQYF
TGCGCCAGCAGCACGGGTACAGGGATCACAGATACGCAGTATTTT
>.|TRBJ1-5|.|TRBV28
CASSFMGGRNQPQHF
TGTGCCAGCAGTTTTATGGGGGGAAGGAATCAGCCCCAGCATTTT
>.|TRBJ1-3|.|TRBV19
CASSIDLGNTIYF
TGTGCCAGTAGTATAGATCTCGGAAACACCATATATTTT
>.|TRBJ1-2|.|TRBV4-3
CASSPKWGGVGYTF
TGCGCCAGCAGTCCAAAATGGGGCGGGGTCGGCTACACCTTC
>.|TRBJ2-6|.|TRBV7-9
CASSLVPLGANVLTF
TGTGCCAGCAGCTTAGTCCCCTTAGGGGCCAACGTCCTGACTTTC
>.|TRBJ1-2|few|TRBV10-1
CASSEGPGPNYGYTF
TGCGCCAGCAGTGAGGGTCCAGGCCCTAACTATGGCTACACCTTC
>.|TRBJ1-6|.|TRBV5-4
CASSLGTSSPLHF
TGTGCCAGCAGCTTGGGGACATCATCACCCCTCCACTTT
>.|TRBJ2-2|.|TRBV19
CASSPWTATNTGELFF
TGTGCCAGTAGTCCATGGACAGCCACGAACACCGGGGAGCTGTTTTTT
>.|TRBJ1-3|.|TRBV30
CAWSEVGNTIYF
TGTGCCTGGAGTGAGGTTGGAAACACCATATATTTT
>.|TRBJ1-1|.|TRBV10-3
CAISYGHGGDTEAFF
TGTGCCATCAGCTACGGACACGGAGGGGACACTGAAGCTTTCTTT